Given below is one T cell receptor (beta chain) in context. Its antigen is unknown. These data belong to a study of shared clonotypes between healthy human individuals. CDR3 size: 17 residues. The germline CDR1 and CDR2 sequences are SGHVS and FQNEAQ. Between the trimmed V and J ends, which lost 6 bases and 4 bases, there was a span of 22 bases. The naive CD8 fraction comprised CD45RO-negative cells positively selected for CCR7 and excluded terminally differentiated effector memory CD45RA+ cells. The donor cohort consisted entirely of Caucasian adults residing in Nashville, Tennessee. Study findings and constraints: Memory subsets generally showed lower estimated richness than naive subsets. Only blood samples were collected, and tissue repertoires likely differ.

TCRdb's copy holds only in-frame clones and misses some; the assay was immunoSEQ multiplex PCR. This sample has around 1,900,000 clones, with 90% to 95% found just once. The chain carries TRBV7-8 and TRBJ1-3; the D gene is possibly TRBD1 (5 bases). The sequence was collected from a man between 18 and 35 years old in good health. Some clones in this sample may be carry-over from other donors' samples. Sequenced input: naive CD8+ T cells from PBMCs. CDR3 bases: TGTGCCAGCAGTCTCATTCCGGGACTCCCGCCCGGAAACACCATATATTTT. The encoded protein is CASSLIPGLPPGNTIYF. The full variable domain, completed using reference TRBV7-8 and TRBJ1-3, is GAGVSQSPRYKVAKRGQDVALRCDPISGHVSLFWYQQALGQGPEFLTYFQNEAQLDKSGLPSDRFFAERPEGSVSTLKIQRTQQEDSAVYLCASSLIPGLPPGNTIYFGEGSWLTVV.